The rows below give T cell receptor beta chains drawn from one sample of a study of PD-1 blockade in classical Hodgkin lymphoma. The method was immunoSEQ multiplex PCR; TCRdb's version includes in-frame clones alone and lacks a portion of them. The sample gives 35,000 to 45,000 clones, around 86% of which show up once; about 9% is in the top ten. Sequences were derived from peripheral blood mononuclear cells (PBMCs), sampled at baseline. These receptors all stem from a human donor with classical Hodgkin lymphoma. CDR3s include the opening cysteine and the closing phenylalanine or tryptophan. A D gene is named only where the DNA matches it firmly. Clone size is stated in some rows and not others, as once, few, many or a class when expanded.

clone size	D gene	V gene	J gene	CDR3 DNA	CDR3 protein
.	.	TRBV6-1	TRBJ1-3	TGTGCCAGCTATCGGACGGGAAGCTCTGGAAACACCATATATTTT	CASYRTGSSGNTIYF
.	.	TRBV29-1	TRBJ1-1	TGCAGCGTTGATGGAGGGATCACTGAAGCTTTCTTT	CSVDGGITEAFF
few	.	TRBV6-5	TRBJ1-1	TGTGCCAGCAGTCCCATGGGGAAGAACACTGAAGCTTTCTTT	CASSPMGKNTEAFF
.	.	TRBV7-9	TRBJ2-2	TGTGCCAGCAGCTTAGGTCTTCGGGACCACACCGGGGAGCTGTTTTTT	CASSLGLRDHTGELFF
.	.	TRBV7-9	TRBJ1-2	TGTGCCAGCAGCCTTCGACAGAGCGCTTCCTATGGCTACACCTTC	CASSLRQSASYGYTF
.	TRBD1	TRBV19	TRBJ1-1	TGTGCCAGTAACCGGGACAGATTACCGAACACTGAAGCTTTCTTT	CASNRDRLPNTEAFF
.	.	TRBV18	TRBJ2-2	TGTGCCAGCTCCAGCCAGGGAAACACCGGGGAGCTGTTTTTT	CASSSQGNTGELFF
.	TRBD1	TRBV18	TRBJ2-5	TGTGCCAGCTCACAGACAGGCGCTCAGGGGGTGGAGACCCAGTACTTC	CASSQTGAQGVETQYF
.	.	TRBV2	TRBJ1-2	TGTGCCAGCAGTGAAGAGGGTGATGGCTACACCTTC	CASSEEGDGYTF
once	TRBD1	TRBV6-5	TRBJ2-2	TGTGCCAGCACGAGGACAGGGGCCGGGGAGCTGTTTTTT	CASTRTGAGELFF
.	TRBD1	TRBV18	TRBJ1-1	TGTGCCAGCTCATCCGGACAGGACACTGAAGCTTTCTTT	CASSSGQDTEAFF
.	.	TRBV5-5	TRBJ2-2	TGTGCCAGCAGCTTGGCCCCCAACTTGAGGCACACCGGGGAGCTGTTTTTT	CASSLAPNLRHTGELFF
.	.	TRBV6-9	TRBJ1-5	TGTGCCAGCAGTTACGAGATCAATCAGCCCCAGCATTTT	CASSYEINQPQHF
.	.	TRBV6-6	TRBJ1-3	TGTGCCAGCAACGACCTTACGGGGGGCTCTGGAAACACCATATATTTT	CASNDLTGGSGNTIYF
.	TRBD2	TRBV5-4	TRBJ2-7	TGTGCCAGCACTTCGGGGACTAATCCCTACGAGCAGTACTTC	CASTSGTNPYEQYF
.	.	TRBV2	TRBJ2-7	TGTGCCAGCACGGACAGTAACCTCTACGAGCAGTACTTC	CASTDSNLYEQYF
.	.	TRBV6-5	TRBJ2-3	TGTGCCAGCAGGCTCATAATCGAGGATACGCAGTATTTT	CASRLIIEDTQYF
.	.	TRBV10-3	TRBJ2-2	TGTGCCATCAGTGCACCAGCCGGGGAGCTGTTTTTT	CAISAPAGELFF
.	.	TRBV2	TRBJ1-6	TGTGCCAGCAGTCCCGACAGAGGTAATTCACCCCTCCACTTT	CASSPDRGNSPLHF
.	.	TRBV4-2	TRBJ2-3	TGTGCCAGCAGGTCCCGGGACTTCACACCGCAGTATTTT	CASRSRDFTPQYF
.	.	TRBV20-1	TRBJ2-5	TGCAGTGCCCAGCGCCGAGAGACCCAGTACTTC	CSAQRRETQYF
once	.	TRBV6-5	TRBJ2-7	TGTGCCAGCAGCTGGACAGATGGGGAGCAGTACTTC	CASSWTDGEQYF
.	.	TRBV10-3	TRBJ2-5	TGTGCCATCAGTTACAGCGAAAGAGAGACCCAGTACTTC	CAISYSERETQYF
.	.	TRBV19	TRBJ1-2	TGTGCCAGTACCTCCGGGGGTCTATCTAACTATGGCTACACCTTC	CASTSGGLSNYGYTF